This T cell receptor beta chain came from a study of cytomegalovirus exposure and HLA in healthy donors. The V gene lost 1 base and the J gene lost 0 bases, with 9 bases spanning the gap. Germline loops: CDR1 LGHNA, CDR2 YSLEER. The CDR3 extends over 15 amino acids. Use of 60 Vbeta and 13 Jbeta primers characterized the PCR. The table came from immunoSEQ multiplex PCR; TCRdb's copy has only in-frame clones and leaves some out. The sample contains around 100,000 clones, around 82% of which appear only once. The study's findings and limits: Most subjects' HLA-A and HLA-B alleles were reportedly predicted from TCR beta sequences. At a 0.05 false discovery rate, a later analysis found 16,951 TCR beta sequences to be associated with HLA alleles.

Donors likely had unrecorded immune exposures despite being nominally healthy when sampled. A note on this clone: Its specificity is not known.

The TCR sequence derives from a woman aged 18-29 years in good health and CMV-seropositive. The chain carries TRBV4-3 and TRBJ1-2; TRBD1 is a possible D gene (6 bases). Sequencing was carried out using PBMCs. The CDR3 DNA follows: TGCGCCAGCAGCCAAGCGACAGGCCCTAACTATGGCTACACCTTC. Amino acid sequence: CASSQATGPNYGYTF.